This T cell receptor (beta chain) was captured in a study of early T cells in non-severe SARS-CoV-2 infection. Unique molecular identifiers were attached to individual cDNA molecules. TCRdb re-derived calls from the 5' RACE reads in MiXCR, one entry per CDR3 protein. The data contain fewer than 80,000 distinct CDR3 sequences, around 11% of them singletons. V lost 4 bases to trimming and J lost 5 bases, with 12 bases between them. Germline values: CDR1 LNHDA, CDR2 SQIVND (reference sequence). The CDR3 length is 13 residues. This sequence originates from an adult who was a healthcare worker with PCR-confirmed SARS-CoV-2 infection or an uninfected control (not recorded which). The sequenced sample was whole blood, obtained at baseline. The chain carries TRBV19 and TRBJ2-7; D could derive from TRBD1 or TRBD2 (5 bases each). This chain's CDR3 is CASSTGRRHEQYF. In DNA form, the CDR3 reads TGTGCCAGTAGTACGGGACGCCGCCACGAGCAGTACTTC. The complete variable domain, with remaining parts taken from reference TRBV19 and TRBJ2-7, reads DGGITQSPKYLFRKEGQNVTLSCEQNLNHDAMYWYRQDPGQGLRLIYYSQIVNDFQKGDIAEGYSVSREKKESFPLTVTSAQKNPTAFYLCASSTGRRHEQYFGPGTRLTVT.